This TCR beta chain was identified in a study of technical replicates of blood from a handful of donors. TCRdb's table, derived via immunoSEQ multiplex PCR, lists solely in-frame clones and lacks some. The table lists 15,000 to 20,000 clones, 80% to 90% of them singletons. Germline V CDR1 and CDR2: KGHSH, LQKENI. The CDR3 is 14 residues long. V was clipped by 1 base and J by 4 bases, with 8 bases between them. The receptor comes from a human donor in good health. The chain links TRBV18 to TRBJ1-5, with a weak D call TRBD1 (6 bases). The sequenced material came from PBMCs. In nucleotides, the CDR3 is TGTGCCAGCTCACCACAGGACAGAAATCAGCCCCAGCATTTT. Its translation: CASSPQDRNQPQHF. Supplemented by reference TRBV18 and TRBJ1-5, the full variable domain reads NAGVMQNPRHLVRRRGQEARLRCSPMKGHSHVYWYRQLPEEGLKFMVYLQKENIIDESGMPKERFSAEFPKEGPSILRIQQVVRGDSAAYFCASSPQDRNQPQHFGDGTRLSIL.